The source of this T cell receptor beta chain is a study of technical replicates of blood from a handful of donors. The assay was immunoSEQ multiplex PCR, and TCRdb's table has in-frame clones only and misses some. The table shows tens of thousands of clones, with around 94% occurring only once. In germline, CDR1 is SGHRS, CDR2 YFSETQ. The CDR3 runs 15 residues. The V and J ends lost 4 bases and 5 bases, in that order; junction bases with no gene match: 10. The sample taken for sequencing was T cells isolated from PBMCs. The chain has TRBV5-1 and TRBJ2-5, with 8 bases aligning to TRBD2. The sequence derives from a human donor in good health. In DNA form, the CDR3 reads TGCGCCAGCAGCGGCACGGGGGGGGTGGTGGAGACCCAGTACTTC. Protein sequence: CASSGTGGVVETQYF.